This TCR beta chain originates from a study of cytomegalovirus exposure and HLA in healthy donors. Study-wide results and limits: The study labeled 150 to 200 TCR beta chains cytomegalovirus-associated.

Using immunoSEQ multiplex PCR, the repertoire was profiled, and TCRdb retains in-frame clones only, with some absent. The sample shows about 140,000 clones, approximately 87% of them seen only once. Turning to this clone: Antigen unknown.

The CDR3 covers 15 residues. The V gene's germline CDR1 is SGHTA and CDR2 FQGNSA. V was cut by 3 bases and J by 0 bases, with 9 bases left in between. The donors were members of the validation cohort comprising approximately 120 subjects, separate from the roughly 680-subject first cohort. The sequence came from a young man in good health and CMV-seronegative. The sequenced sample was PBMCs. This chain links TRBV7-2 with TRBJ1-5, with a weak D call TRBD1 (5 bases). Here the CDR3 DNA reads TGTGCCAGCAGCTTTCAGGGCTTTAGCAATCAGCCCCAGCATTTT. The encoded protein is CASSFQGFSNQPQHF.